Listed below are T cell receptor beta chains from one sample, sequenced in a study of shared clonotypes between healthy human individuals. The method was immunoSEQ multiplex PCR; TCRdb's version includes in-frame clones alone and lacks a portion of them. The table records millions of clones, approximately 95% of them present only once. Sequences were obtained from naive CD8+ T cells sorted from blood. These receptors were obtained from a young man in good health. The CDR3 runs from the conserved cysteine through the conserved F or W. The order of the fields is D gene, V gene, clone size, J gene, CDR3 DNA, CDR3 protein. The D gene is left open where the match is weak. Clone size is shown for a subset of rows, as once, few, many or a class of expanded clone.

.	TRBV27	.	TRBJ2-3	TGTGCCAGCAGTTTCCCTCCGTCAGATACGCAGTATTTT	CASSFPPSDTQYF
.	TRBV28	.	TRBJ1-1	TGTGCCAGCAGTTTATTAGGGGAAGGTCGTAACACTGAAGCTTTCTTT	CASSLLGEGRNTEAFF
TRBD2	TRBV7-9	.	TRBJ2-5	TGTGCCAGCAGCTCGTGGACTAGCGGAAAGCGGGAGACCCAGTACTTC	CASSSWTSGKRETQYF
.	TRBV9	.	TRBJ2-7	TGTGCCAGCAGCGTCGGGGACCACTACGAGCAGTACTTC	CASSVGDHYEQYF
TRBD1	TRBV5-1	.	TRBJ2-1	TGCGCCAGCAGCTCGGGACAGGGGTTCGATGAGCAGTTCTTC	CASSSGQGFDEQFF
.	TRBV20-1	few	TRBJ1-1	TGCAGTGCTATCCTAAACACTGAAGCTTTCTTT	CSAILNTEAFF
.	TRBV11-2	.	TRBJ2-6	TGTGCCAGCAGCTTTGACTCTGGGGCCAACGTCCTGACTTTC	CASSFDSGANVLTF
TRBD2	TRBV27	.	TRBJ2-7	TGTGCCAGCAGTTTATTCCCTACTAGCGGGGGCTACGAGCAGTACTTC	CASSLFPTSGGYEQYF
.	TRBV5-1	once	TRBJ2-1	TGCGCCAGCAGCTTGGTAGGCGTGGCGAATGAGCAGTTCTTC	CASSLVGVANEQFF
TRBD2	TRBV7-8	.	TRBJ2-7	TGTGCCAGCAGCTTAGTAGCGGGTAGCTACGAGCAGTACTTC	CASSLVAGSYEQYF
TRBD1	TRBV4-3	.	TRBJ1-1	TGCGCCAGCAGCCAAGCAATTGGGGGACAGGGTATGAACACTGAAGCTTTCTTT	CASSQAIGGQGMNTEAFF
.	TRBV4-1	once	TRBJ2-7	TGCGCCAGCAGCCAGAGGACAGCAGGCTCCTACGAGCAGTACTTC	CASSQRTAGSYEQYF
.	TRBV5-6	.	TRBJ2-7	TGTGCCAGCAGCTTCGGAAGGGGCGGGTACGAGCAGTACTTC	CASSFGRGGYEQYF
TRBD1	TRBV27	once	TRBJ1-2	TGTGCCAGCAGTTCCGACAGGGGCCTGAACTATGGCTACACCTTC	CASSSDRGLNYGYTF
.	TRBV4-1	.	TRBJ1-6	TGCGCCAGCAGCCAAGTAGCCCAGGGTAATTCACCCCTCCACTTT	CASSQVAQGNSPLHF
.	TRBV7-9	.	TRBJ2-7	TGTGCCAGCAGCTTCCTTGAGCGAGGCTCCTACGAGCAGTACTTC	CASSFLERGSYEQYF
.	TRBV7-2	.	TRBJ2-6	TGTGCCAGCAGCTTAGGGCAGGGAATACAGCCTGGGGCCAACGTCCTGACTTTC	CASSLGQGIQPGANVLTF
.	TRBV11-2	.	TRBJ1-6	TGTGCCAGCAGCTTAATTTTCGGCTATCGGTCACCCCTCCACTTT	CASSLIFGYRSPLHF
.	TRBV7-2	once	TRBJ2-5	TGTGCCAGCAGCTTTATCTCAGGGCAAGAGTCCCAGTACTTC	CASSFISGQESQYF
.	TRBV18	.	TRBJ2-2	TGTGCCAGCTCACCGCCGGGGGCCATCACCGGGGAGCTGTTTTTT	CASSPPGAITGELFF
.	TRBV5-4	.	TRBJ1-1	TGTGCCAGCAGCCTCCCAGAGCTCAGGGGAGGGGACACTGAAGCTTTCTTT	CASSLPELRGGDTEAFF
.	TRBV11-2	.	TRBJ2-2	TGTGCCAGCAGCTTATACGGGGAGCTGTTTTTT	CASSLYGELFF
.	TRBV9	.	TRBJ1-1	TGTGCCAGCAGCGTAGAGGAGGTTTCCAGCACTGAAGCTTTCTTT	CASSVEEVSSTEAFF
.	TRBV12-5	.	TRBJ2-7	TGTGCTAGTGGTTCCCTGGAGGGATCCCCCTACGAGCAGTACTTC	CASGSLEGSPYEQYF
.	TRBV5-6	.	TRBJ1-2	TGTGCCAGCAGCTCGACGGACTACTTCCACACCTTC	CASSSTDYFHTF
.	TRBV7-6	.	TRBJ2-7	TGTGCCAGCAGCTCCAGGGATACCTACGAGCAGTACTTC	CASSSRDTYEQYF
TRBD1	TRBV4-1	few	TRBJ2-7	TGCGCCAGCAGCCATCGACAGGGGGCGGACGAGCAGTACTTC	CASSHRQGADEQYF
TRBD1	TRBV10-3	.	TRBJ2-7	TGTGCCATCAGTGATTATTCGGACAGGGGATACGAGCAGTACTTC	CAISDYSDRGYEQYF
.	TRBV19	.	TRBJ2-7	TGTGCCAGTAGTATACAAGGAGAGCAGTACTTC	CASSIQGEQYF
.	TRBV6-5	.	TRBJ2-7	TGTGCCAGCAGTACGGACTCGTCCTACGAGCAGTACTTC	CASSTDSSYEQYF
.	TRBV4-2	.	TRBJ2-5	TGTGCCAGCAGCCAAGACATGCTGGGGGAAGAGACCCAGTACTTC	CASSQDMLGEETQYF
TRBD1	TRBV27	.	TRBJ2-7	TGTGCCAGCAGTCCGACCGGGACAGGGGGCGAGCAGTACTTC	CASSPTGTGGEQYF
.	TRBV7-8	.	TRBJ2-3	TGTGCCAGCAGACCCGGGGCCACAGATACGCAGTATTTT	CASRPGATDTQYF
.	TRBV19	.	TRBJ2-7	TGTGCCAGTAGTATAGATCTGGCGTCCTACGAGCAGTACTTC	CASSIDLASYEQYF
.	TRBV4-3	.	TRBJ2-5	TGCGCCAGCAGCTTCCAGGTCCAAGAGACCCAGTACTTC	CASSFQVQETQYF
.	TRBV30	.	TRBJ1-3	TGTGCCTGGAGACAGGGTGGGGGAAACACCATATATTTT	CAWRQGGGNTIYF
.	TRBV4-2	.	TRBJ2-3	TGTGCCAGCAACCTTGAGCCGGGACTTCGCACAGATACGCAGTATTTT	CASNLEPGLRTDTQYF
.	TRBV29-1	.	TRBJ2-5	TGCAGCGTTGGGAAGTCGGCGACAGGAGGAAGGGCCCAGTACTTC	CSVGKSATGGRAQYF
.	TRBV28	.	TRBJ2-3	TGTGCCAGCAGTTTCCGGGACGGCGCCACAGATACGCAGTATTTT	CASSFRDGATDTQYF
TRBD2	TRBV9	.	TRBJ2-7	TGTGCCAGCAGCGTAGCGGCTAGCGGGGGGTGGTACGAGCAGTACTTC	CASSVAASGGWYEQYF
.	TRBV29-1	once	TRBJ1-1	TGCAGCGTTGCGGACACGCCGCCTGAAGCTTTCTTT	CSVADTPPEAFF
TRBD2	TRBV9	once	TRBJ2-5	TGTGCCAGCAGCGTATCCCTAGCGGGGGGGGAGACCCAGTACTTC	CASSVSLAGGETQYF
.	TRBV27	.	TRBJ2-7	TGTGCCAGCAGTTTGCGGGGCGCCGAGCAGTACTTC	CASSLRGAEQYF